This paragraph reports one TCR beta chain. cDNA came from about 0.51 to 1 ug RNA primed by random hexamers. With immunoSEQ multiplex PCR, TCR beta CDR3 was amplified across 54 Vbeta and 13 Jbeta. TCRdb re-analysed the immunoSEQ multiplex PCR reads in MiXCR, keeping a single row per CDR3 protein. This table has 150,000 to 180,000 distinct CDR3 sequences, nearly 97% appearing once. Sequencing of TCR beta was performed on blood CD8+ T cells and on blood CD4+ T cells. The TEMRA cells underwent FACS enrichment, while the CD8+ and CD4+ T cells underwent negative isolation. This CDR3 spans 13 amino acids. Trimming took off 1 base at V and 0 bases at J, with 7 bases between the two ends. Germline V gene lookup returns CDR1 DFQATT and CDR2 SNEGSKA (reference sequence). This sample is part of a study of CD8 T cells in Susac syndrome.

The sequenced sample was CD8+ T cells from PBMCs. The source of this sequence is a human donor with multiple sclerosis. The chain recombines TRBV20-1 with TRBJ2-7, with D unresolved. The CDR3 spells CSARGGYSYEQYF. The CDR3 nucleotides are TGCAGTGCTAGAGGGGGATACTCCTACGAGCAGTACTTC.